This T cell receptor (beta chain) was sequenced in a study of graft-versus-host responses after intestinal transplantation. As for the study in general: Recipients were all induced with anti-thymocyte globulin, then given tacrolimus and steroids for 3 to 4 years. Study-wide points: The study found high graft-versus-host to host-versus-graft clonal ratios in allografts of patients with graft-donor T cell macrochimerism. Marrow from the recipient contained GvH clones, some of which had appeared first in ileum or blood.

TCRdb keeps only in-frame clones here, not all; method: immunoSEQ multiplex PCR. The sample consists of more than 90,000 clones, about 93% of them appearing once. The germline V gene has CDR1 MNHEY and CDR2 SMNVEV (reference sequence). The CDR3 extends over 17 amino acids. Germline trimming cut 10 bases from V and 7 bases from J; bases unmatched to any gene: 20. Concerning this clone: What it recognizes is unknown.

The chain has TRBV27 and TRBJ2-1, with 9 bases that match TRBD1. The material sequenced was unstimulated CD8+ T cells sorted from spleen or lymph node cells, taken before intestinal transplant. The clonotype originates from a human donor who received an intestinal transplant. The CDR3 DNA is TGTGCCAACCCGAGAAGACTCCGGGACAGGGTCGGGAATGAGCAGTTCTTC. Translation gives CANPRRLRDRVGNEQFF.